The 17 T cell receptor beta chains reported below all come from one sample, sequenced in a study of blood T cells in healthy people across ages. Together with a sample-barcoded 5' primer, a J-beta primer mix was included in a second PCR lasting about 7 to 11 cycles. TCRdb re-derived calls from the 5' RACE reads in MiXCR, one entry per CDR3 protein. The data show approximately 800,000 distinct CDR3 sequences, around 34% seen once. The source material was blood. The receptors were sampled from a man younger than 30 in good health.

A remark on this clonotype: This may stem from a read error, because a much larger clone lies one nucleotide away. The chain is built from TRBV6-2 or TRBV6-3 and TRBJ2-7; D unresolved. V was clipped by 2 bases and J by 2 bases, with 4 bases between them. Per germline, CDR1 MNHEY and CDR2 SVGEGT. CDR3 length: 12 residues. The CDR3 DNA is TGTGCCAGCAGTTACCCGGCCTACGAGCAGTACTTC. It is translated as CASSYPAYEQYF.

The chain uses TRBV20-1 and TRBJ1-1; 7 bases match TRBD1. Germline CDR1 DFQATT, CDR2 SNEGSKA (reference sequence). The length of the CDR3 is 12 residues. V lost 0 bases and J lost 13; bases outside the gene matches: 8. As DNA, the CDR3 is TGCAGTGCTAGAGATCAGGGGGGGGCGATTTTCTTT. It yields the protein CSARDQGGAIFF.

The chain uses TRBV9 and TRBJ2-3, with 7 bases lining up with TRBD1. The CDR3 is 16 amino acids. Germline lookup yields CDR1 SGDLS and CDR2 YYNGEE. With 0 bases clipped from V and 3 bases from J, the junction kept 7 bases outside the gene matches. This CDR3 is CASSVGPGQSTDTQYF. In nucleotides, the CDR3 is TGTGCCAGCAGCGTAGGGCCGGGACAGAGTACAGATACGCAGTATTTT.

The CDR3 coding sequence is TGCGCCAGCACCTTCAGCGGTGGCACCGGGGAGCTGTTTTTT. Translating gives CASTFSGGTGELFF. The V call is TRBV4-3, the J call TRBJ2-2; D possibly corresponds to TRBD2 (5 bases). V was trimmed by 7 bases and J by 4 bases, leaving 13 bases between them. The CDR3 consists of 14 residues. Germline CDR1 is LGHNA and CDR2 is YSLEER.

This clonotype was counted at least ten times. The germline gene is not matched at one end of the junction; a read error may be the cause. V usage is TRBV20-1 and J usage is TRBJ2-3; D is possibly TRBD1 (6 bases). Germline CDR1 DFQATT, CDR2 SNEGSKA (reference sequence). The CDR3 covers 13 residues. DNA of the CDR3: TGCAGTGCCAGAGAGGGGGTCACAGATACGCAGTATTTT. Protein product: CSAREGVTDTQYF.

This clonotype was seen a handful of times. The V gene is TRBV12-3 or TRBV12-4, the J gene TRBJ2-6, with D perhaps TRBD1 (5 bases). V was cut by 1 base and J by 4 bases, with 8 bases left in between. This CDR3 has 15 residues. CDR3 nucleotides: TGTGCCAGCAGTTTAGGCAGGGTCGGGGCCAACGTCCTGACTTTC. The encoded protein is CASSLGRVGANVLTF.

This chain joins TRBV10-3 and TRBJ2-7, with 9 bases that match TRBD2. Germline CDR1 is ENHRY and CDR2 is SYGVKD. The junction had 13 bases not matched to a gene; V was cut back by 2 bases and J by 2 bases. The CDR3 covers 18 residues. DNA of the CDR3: TGTGCCATCAGTGAGCTCGGACGAGCGGGAGGTCCTACCTACGAGCAGTACTTC. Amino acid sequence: CAISELGRAGGPTYEQYF.

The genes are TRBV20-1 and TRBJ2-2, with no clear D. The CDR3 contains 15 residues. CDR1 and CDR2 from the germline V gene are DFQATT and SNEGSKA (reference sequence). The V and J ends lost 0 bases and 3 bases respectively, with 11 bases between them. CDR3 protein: CSARDIMKDTGELFF. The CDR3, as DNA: TGCAGTGCTAGAGATATAATGAAGGACACCGGGGAGCTGTTTTTT.

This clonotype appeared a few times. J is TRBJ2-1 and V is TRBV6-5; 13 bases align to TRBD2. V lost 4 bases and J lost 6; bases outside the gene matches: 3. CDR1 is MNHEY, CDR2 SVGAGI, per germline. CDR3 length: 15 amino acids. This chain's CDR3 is CASSSTSGGLNEQFF. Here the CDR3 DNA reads TGTGCCAGCAGTTCGACTAGCGGGGGGCTCAATGAGCAGTTCTTC.

This chain's CDR3 is CASSVTGAGEKLFF. DNA for the CDR3: TGTGCCAGCAGTGTGACAGGGGCCGGGGAAAAACTGTTTTTT. The chain employs TRBV12-3 or TRBV12-4 and TRBJ1-4; 8 nucleotides agree with TRBD1. After removal of 5 bases from V and 8 bases from J, the junction contained 7 bases not matched to a gene. CDR3 size: 14 residues.

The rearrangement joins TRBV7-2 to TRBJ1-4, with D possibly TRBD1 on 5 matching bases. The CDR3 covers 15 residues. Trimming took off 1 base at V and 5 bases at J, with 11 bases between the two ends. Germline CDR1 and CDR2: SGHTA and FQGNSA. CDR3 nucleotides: TGTGCCAGCAGCTTAGGTCCGGGACGAAATGAAAAACTGTTTTTT. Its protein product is CASSLGPGRNEKLFF. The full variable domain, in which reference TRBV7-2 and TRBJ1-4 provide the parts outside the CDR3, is GAGVSQSPSNKVTEKGKDVELRCDPISGHTALYWYRQSLGQGLEFLIYFQGNSAPDKSGLPSDRFSAERTGGSVSTLTIQRTQQEDSAVYLCASSLGPGRNEKLFFGSGTQLSVL.

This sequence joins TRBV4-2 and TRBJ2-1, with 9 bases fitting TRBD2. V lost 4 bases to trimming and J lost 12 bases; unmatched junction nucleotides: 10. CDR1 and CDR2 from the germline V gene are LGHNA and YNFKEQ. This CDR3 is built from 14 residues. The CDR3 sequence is CASSRSGTSKGQFF. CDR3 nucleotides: TGTGCCAGCAGCCGTTCCGGGACTAGCAAGGGGCAGTTCTTC.

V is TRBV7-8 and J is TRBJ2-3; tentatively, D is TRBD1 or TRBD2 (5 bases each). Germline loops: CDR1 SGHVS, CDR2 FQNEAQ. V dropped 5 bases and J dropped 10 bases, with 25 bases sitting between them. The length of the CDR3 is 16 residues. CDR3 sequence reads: CASSKVKGPGRDAQYF. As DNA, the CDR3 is TGTGCCAGCAGCAAAGTTAAGGGACCGGGACGGGATGCGCAGTATTTT.

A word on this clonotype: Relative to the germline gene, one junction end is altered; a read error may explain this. For the CDR3, the DNA is TGTGCCAGCAGTTTAGTCGGCAGGGGGAGCACAGAGACGCAGTATTTT. It translates to CASSLVGRGSTETQYF. V is TRBV28 and J is TRBJ2-3; TRBD1 agrees at 7 bases. Germline values: CDR1 MDHEN, CDR2 SYDVKM. This CDR3 comprises 16 residues.

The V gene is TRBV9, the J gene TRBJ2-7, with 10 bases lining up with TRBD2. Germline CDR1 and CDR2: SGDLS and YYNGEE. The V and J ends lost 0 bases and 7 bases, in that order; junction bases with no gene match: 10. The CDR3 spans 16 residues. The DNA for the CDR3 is TGTGCCAGCAGCGTAGATCTAGCGGGAGCCTACAATGAGCAGTACTTC. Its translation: CASSVDLAGAYNEQYF.

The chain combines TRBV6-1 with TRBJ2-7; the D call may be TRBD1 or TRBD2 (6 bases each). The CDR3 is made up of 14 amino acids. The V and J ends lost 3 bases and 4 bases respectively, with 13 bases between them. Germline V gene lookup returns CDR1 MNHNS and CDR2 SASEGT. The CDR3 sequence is CASSESRGLYEQYF. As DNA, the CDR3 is TGTGCCAGCAGTGAGAGCCGGGGGCTATACGAGCAGTACTTC.

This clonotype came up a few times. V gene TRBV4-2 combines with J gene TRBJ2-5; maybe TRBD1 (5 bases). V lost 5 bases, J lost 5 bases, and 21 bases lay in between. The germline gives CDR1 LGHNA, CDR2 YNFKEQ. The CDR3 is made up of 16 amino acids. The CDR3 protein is CASSTKLAQAGETQYF. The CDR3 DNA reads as TGTGCCAGCAGCACCAAGTTGGCACAGGCTGGGGAGACCCAGTACTTC.